The clone carrying this T cell receptor (beta chain) was observed a handful of times. This CDR3 has 14 amino acids. CDR1 and CDR2 (germline): KGHSH, LQKENI. V lost 5 bases and J lost 6; bases outside the gene matches: 9. The data belong to a study of CD8+ T cells in alopecia areata. The treatment denotes: oral pan-JAK inhibitor, 5-10 mg twice daily. After isolation, RNA underwent reverse transcription to generate cDNA as the sequencing template. Method: immunoSEQ multiplex PCR; TCRdb's copy keeps in-frame clones and lacks some. The table lists fewer than 200,000 clones, around 58% of them singletons, with around 16% in the top ten.

This sequence originates from a human donor with alopecia areata. Sequences were derived from CD4+ T cells sorted from blood, sampled at approximately week 60, from a patient treated with tofacitinib. V is TRBV18 and J is TRBJ1-1, with TRBD1 identical over 7 bases. The CDR3 DNA is TGTGCCAGCTCATATGCGACAGGGCTGGCTGAAGCTTTCTTT. Residues: CASSYATGLAEAFF.